A single sample gave rise to the 15 T cell receptor beta chains below, sequenced in a study of blood T cells in healthy people across ages. Primers used in a second PCR of roughly 7 to 12 cycles were a sample-barcoded 5' primer and a J-beta primer mix. Using its own MiXCR run on the 5' RACE reads, TCRdb lists one record per CDR3 protein. The sample lists 850,000 to 1,000,000 distinct CDR3 sequences, about 48% seen once, with under 15% in the top ten. Sequencing was performed on blood. These TCRs come from a man aged 25 to 40 in good health.

This clonotype was found a few times. V and J are TRBV6-8 and TRBJ1-5, with D unclear. CDR1 and CDR2 (germline): MNHGY, SAAAGT. Trimming took off 9 bases at V and 6 bases at J, with 3 bases between the two ends. The CDR3 is made up of 9 amino acids. This CDR3 is CARSQPQHF. For the CDR3, the DNA is TGTGCCAGATCTCAGCCCCAGCATTTT.

This rearrangement joins TRBV7-2 to TRBJ1-5; 7 bases fit TRBD1. The CDR3 has 17 residues. Unmatched junction bases numbered 13, after V lost 5 bases and J lost 3 bases. Germline CDR1 reads SGHTA; CDR2 reads FQGNSA. The CDR3 spells CASSPTGVTGPNQPQHF. CDR3 nucleotides: TGTGCCAGCAGCCCAACAGGGGTTACAGGGCCCAATCAGCCCCAGCATTTT.

The genes are TRBV2 and TRBJ2-1; D is perhaps TRBD2 (6 bases). This CDR3 comprises 15 residues. With 4 bases removed from V and 6 bases from J, the gap between germline ends came to 16 bases. CDR1 is SNHLY, CDR2 FYNNEI, per germline. The CDR3 loop reads CASSGRGRKRNEQFF. The CDR3 bases are TGTGCCAGCAGTGGCCGAGGGAGGAAACGCAATGAGCAGTTCTTC.

The CDR3 DNA follows: TGCGCCAGCAGCCAAGATGGGGCCAGGGGTGGGACTGAAGCTTTCTTT. Amino acid sequence: CASSQDGARGGTEAFF. The gene calls are TRBV4-3 and TRBJ1-1, with D tentatively TRBD1 (6 bases). V lost 0 bases to trimming and J lost 5 bases, with 16 bases between them. CDR1 is LGHNA and CDR2 is YSLEER in the germline V gene. The CDR3 totals 16 residues.

This chain's CDR3 is CASSLGGAPGRYEQYF. The CDR3 nucleotides are TGTGCCAGCAGCTTAGGGGGGGCCCCCGGCCGGTACGAGCAGTACTTC. This sequence joins TRBV7-2 and TRBJ2-7; either TRBD1 or TRBD2 may fit D (6 bases each). Germline V CDR1 and CDR2: SGHTA, FQGNSA. The CDR3 covers 16 residues. V was pared by 1 base and J by 4 bases, with 17 bases between.

This chain links TRBV27 with TRBJ2-5, with 9 bases identical to TRBD2. The CDR3 has 16 residues. V shed 5 bases, J shed 5 bases, and the junction held 12 bases outside the gene matches. Germline CDR1 reads MNHEY; CDR2 reads SMNVEV (reference sequence). CDR3 amino acids: CASSPLQRGEFETQYF. CDR3 nucleotide sequence: TGTGCCAGCAGTCCGCTCCAGCGGGGGGAATTTGAGACCCAGTACTTC.

A few counts support this clonotype. The V gene is TRBV7-9, the J gene TRBJ2-1, with TRBD1 matching 8 bases. The CDR3 consists of 14 residues. J was trimmed by 7 bases and V by 4 bases; bases with no gene match: 6. From germline, CDR1 is SEHNR and CDR2 FQNEAQ (reference sequence). The CDR3: CASSSGTGLNEQFF. CDR3 sequence (DNA): TGTGCCAGCAGCTCCGGGACAGGACTGAATGAGCAGTTCTTC.

The chain links TRBV7-3 to TRBJ2-3; D may be TRBD1 or TRBD2 (6 bases each). V dropped 7 bases and J dropped 0 bases, with 14 bases sitting between them. CDR3 length: 15 residues. CDR1 and CDR2 (germline): SGHTA, FQGTGA. The CDR3 protein is CASTQTGASTDTQYF. CDR3 DNA: TGTGCCAGCACCCAAACGGGGGCCAGCACAGATACGCAGTATTTT.

The V call is TRBV7-6, the J call TRBJ2-3; no clear D gene. Germline lookup yields CDR1 SGHVS and CDR2 FNYEAQ. This CDR3 has 12 amino acids. The V gene lost 6 bases and the J gene lost 4 bases, with 8 bases spanning the gap. CDR3 protein: CASSSQADTQYF. CDR3 coding DNA: TGTGCCAGCAGTTCCCAGGCAGATACGCAGTATTTT. Combining the CDR3 with reference TRBV7-6 and TRBJ2-3 gives the whole variable domain GAGVSQSPRYKVTKRGQDVALRCDPISGHVSLYWYRQALGQGPEFLTYFNYEAQQDKSGLPNDRFSAERPEGSISTLTIQRTEQRDSAMYRCASSSQADTQYFGPGTRLTVL.

This clonotype has more than one count but fewer than ten. The CDR3 bases are TGTGCCAGCAGTCCCTTGGGCGGGGGGCCCACAGATACGCAGTATTTT. Protein: CASSPLGGGPTDTQYF. This chain uses TRBV27 with TRBJ2-3; TRBD2 agrees at 8 bases. There are 16 residues in the CDR3. Germline CDR1 reads MNHEY; CDR2 reads SMNVEV (reference sequence). The V segment lost 5 bases and the J segment 2 bases; nucleotides outside the gene matches: 9.

This clonotype was seen only a few times. The rearrangement joins TRBV3-1 to TRBJ2-7; perhaps TRBD2 as D (6 bases). Trimming took off 2 bases at V and 7 bases at J, with 9 bases between the two ends. Germline V CDR1 and CDR2: LGHDT, YNNKEL (reference sequence). The CDR3 is made up of 12 amino acids. The DNA for the CDR3 is TGTGCCAGCAGCCAATGGGCGGGGGAGCAGTACTTC. Its protein is CASSQWAGEQYF.

This clonotype was observed a handful of times. The genes are TRBV3-1 and TRBJ2-3; 12 positions agree with TRBD2. Germline-derived CDR1 and CDR2 are LGHDT and YNNKEL (reference sequence). The CDR3 contains 16 residues. J gave up 4 bases and V 6 bases, and 8 bases lay outside the gene matches. The CDR3 reads CASRGWASGGADTQYF. The DNA of the CDR3 is TGTGCCAGCAGAGGGTGGGCTAGCGGGGGGGCAGATACGCAGTATTTT.

The V and J genes are TRBV6-2 or TRBV6-3 and TRBJ2-1; 7 bases are a match to TRBD2. This CDR3 comprises 15 residues. Germline CDR1 and CDR2: MNHEY and SVGEGT. J was trimmed by 6 bases and V by 7 bases; bases with no gene match: 12. The CDR3 sequence: CASTQAASGGNEQFF. The CDR3 bases are TGTGCCAGCACCCAGGCGGCTAGCGGTGGCAATGAGCAGTTCTTC.

J is TRBJ2-5 and V is TRBV20-1, with unresolved D. The J call may be incorrect, as the DNA end agrees better with TRBJ2-7. Germline CDR1 DFQATT, CDR2 SNEGSKA (reference sequence). The CDR3 has 13 residues. The CDR3 DNA follows: TGCAGTGCTACGACGAGGTCTGACTACGAGCAGTACTTC. Translation gives CSATTRSDYEQYF.

The rearrangement uses TRBV12-3 or TRBV12-4 and TRBJ2-1; 9 bases agree with TRBD2. This CDR3 comprises 14 residues. With V trimmed by 5 bases and J by 5 bases, 4 bases remained unmatched. CDR3 in amino acids: CASSAGLANNEQFF. CDR3 coding DNA: TGTGCCAGCAGTGCGGGACTAGCCAACAATGAGCAGTTCTTC.